The 25 T cell receptor gamma chains presented below share a single source sample, sequenced in a study of Vδ1+ human thymocytes. The study's findings and limits: In the thymus, TRG and TRD repertoires looked highly polyclonal with Gaussian CDR3 lengths.

Extracted RNA was reverse transcribed into cDNA. Pooled V-gene forward primers with one constant-region reverse primer generated the CDR3 amplicons by multiplex PCR. TCRdb redid clone calling on the multiplex PCR reads using CATT. The sample has around 11,000 gamma-chain clones, around 40% seen once. Their antigen targets remain unknown. Sequencing input: Vdelta1+ gamma-delta thymocytes from the thymus. Regarding subset: FACS-sorted CD3+ TCRalphabeta- TCRVdelta1+ TCRVdelta2- thymocytes. All receptors come from a boy under three years old who had congenital heart surgery.

This chain uses TRGV9 with TRGJ1 or TRGJ2. With V trimmed by 0 bases and J by 8 bases, 13 bases remained unmatched. Germline loops: CDR1 GITISATS, CDR2 ISYDGTV (reference sequence). There are 15 residues in the CDR3. The CDR3: CALWEVSLNVNKKLF. CDR3 sequence (DNA): TGTGCCTTGTGGGAGGTGTCGTTGAATGTTAATAAGAAACTCTTT.

This clone was observed a handful of times. J is TRGJ1 or TRGJ2 and V is TRGV3. Matching the DNA to germline supplied the J gene, which TCRdb does not give. Looked up from germline, CDR1 is VTNTFY and CDR2 is YDVSTARD (reference sequence). J was trimmed by 0 bases and V by 0 bases; bases with no gene match: 5. The CDR3 runs 15 residues. The CDR3 reads CATWDRLMNYYKKLF. DNA for the CDR3: TGTGCCACCTGGGACAGGCTGATGAATTATTATAAGAAACTCTTT.

In this sample, this clone turned up once. No call exists for the J gene, whereas the V gene is TRGV5. The CDR3 is 11 residues long. Germline loops: CDR1 VINAFY, CDR2 YDVSNSKD. DNA for the CDR3: TGTGCCACCTGGGACAGCCGGCGTGTACTCTTT. Its translation is CATWDSRRVLF.

The V call is TRGV8, the J call TRGJ1 or TRGJ2. TCRdb offers no J gene call, so here the DNA was matched to germline to obtain one. CDR3 size: 11 residues. Germline V gene sequence: CDR1 VENAVY, CDR2 YDSYNSRV. V trimming: 3 bases; J trimming: 9 bases; junction bases outside the gene matches: 5. The CDR3 is CATWDLGKKLF. In DNA form, the CDR3 reads TGTGCCACCTGGGATTTGGGTAAGAAACTCTTT.

This clone was seen a few times. This rearrangement joins TRGV3 to TRGJ1 or TRGJ2. Germline V gene data show CDR1 as VTNTFY and CDR2 as YDVSTARD (reference sequence). V lost 1 base to trimming and J lost 11 bases; unmatched junction nucleotides: 11. The CDR3 spans 13 residues. The CDR3 DNA follows: TGTGCCACCTGGGACAGCGGAGTTGTAGAGAAACTCTTT. Protein: CATWDSGVVEKLF.

This clone was detected a few times. The rearrangement links TRGV8 to TRGJ1 or TRGJ2. The J segment lost 9 bases and the V segment lost 2 bases, leaving 1 base of the junction unmatched. From germline, CDR1 is VENAVY and CDR2 YDSYNSRV. The length of the CDR3 is 10 residues. The CDR3 loop is CATWDIKKLF. The CDR3 coding sequence is TGTGCCACCTGGGATATTAAGAAACTCTTT.

The J gene is TRGJ1 or TRGJ2, the V gene TRGV5. The J gene, missing from TCRdb, was assigned here through DNA to germline matching. CDR1 and CDR2 from the germline V gene are VINAFY and YDVSNSKD. V gave up 0 bases and J gave up 10 bases; unmatched junction bases: 9. The CDR3 has 13 residues. CDR3 loop: CATWDRRNGKKLF. CDR3 coding DNA: TGTGCCACCTGGGACAGGCGCAACGGCAAGAAACTCTTT.

J is TRGJ1 or TRGJ2 and V is TRGV3. The J gene, left out of TCRdb, was set here by checking the DNA against germline. CDR1 is VTNTFY and CDR2 is YDVSTARD in the germline V gene (reference sequence). This CDR3 is built from 12 residues. The trim removed 0 bases at V and 9 bases at J, leaving 5 bases unmatched. CDR3 nucleotides: TGTGCCACCTGGGACAGGCCCTGTAAGAAACTCTTT. Protein sequence: CATWDRPCKKLF.

The chain recombines TRGV2 with TRGJ1 or TRGJ2. In the absence of a J gene in TCRdb, the DNA was matched to germline to assign it here. Germline V gives CDR1 EGSNGY, CDR2 YDSYNSKV. This CDR3 has 13 residues. The junction had 10 bases not matched to a gene; V was cut back by 1 base and J by 10 bases. CDR3 amino acids: CATWDGPWGKKLF. The CDR3, as DNA: TGTGCCACCTGGGACGGCCCATGGGGGAAGAAACTCTTT.

This chain uses TRGV9 with TRGJ1 or TRGJ2. Because TCRdb records no J gene, it was assigned here through a match of the DNA to germline. V trimming: 4 bases; J trimming: 5 bases; junction bases outside the gene matches: 17. CDR1 and CDR2 (germline): GITISATS, ISYDGTV (reference sequence). CDR3 length: 16 residues. CDR3 bases: TGTGCCTTGTGGGAAGGATTTTTTTTGCCTCATTATAAGAAACTCTTT. This sequence encodes CALWEGFFLPHYKKLF.

The chain joins TRGV3 to TRGJ1 or TRGJ2. The J gene was missing in TCRdb and was found by matching the end of the DNA to germline. With 0 bases clipped from V and 10 bases from J, the junction kept 9 bases outside the gene matches. The CDR3 extends over 13 amino acids. Germline loops: CDR1 VTNTFY, CDR2 YDVSTARD (reference sequence). The CDR3 loop reads CATWDRPDVKKLF. The CDR3 coding sequence is TGTGCCACCTGGGACAGGCCAGATGTCAAGAAACTCTTT.

The gene calls are TRGV9 and TRGJ1 or TRGJ2. The CDR3 covers 12 residues. With V trimmed by 4 bases and J by 6 bases, 6 bases remained unmatched. CDR1 is GITISATS, CDR2 ISYDGTV, per germline (reference sequence). The CDR3 sequence is CALWDLPYKKLF. The CDR3 DNA sequence: TGTGCCTTGTGGGACCTCCCTTATAAGAAACTCTTT.

This clone was recorded once. The V call is TRGV4, the J call TRGJ1 or TRGJ2. Assignment of the J gene here rests on matching the DNA to germline, because TCRdb gives none. This CDR3 comprises 14 residues. V gave up 0 bases and J gave up 8 bases; unmatched junction bases: 10. Looked up from germline, CDR1 is EGSTGY and CDR2 is YDSYTSSV. This CDR3 reads CATWDGPDHNKKLF. The CDR3 nucleotides are TGTGCCACCTGGGATGGGCCCGATCATAATAAGAAACTCTTT.

The sample holds a few counts of this clone. V and J are TRGV9 and TRGJ1 or TRGJ2. The CDR3 sequence is 11 residues long. V lost 2 bases to trimming and J lost 9 bases; unmatched junction nucleotides: 4. From germline, CDR1 is GITISATS and CDR2 ISYDGTV (reference sequence). In DNA form, the CDR3 reads TGTGCCTTGTGGGAGGGGGGTAAGAAACTCTTT. It encodes CALWEGGKKLF.

The V call is TRGV4, the J call TRGJ1 or TRGJ2. As TCRdb names no J gene, one was assigned here on the basis of a DNA match to germline. The CDR3 extends over 13 amino acids. Germline values: CDR1 EGSTGY, CDR2 YDSYTSSV. V was clipped by 7 bases and J by 9 bases; unmatched bases: 15. Here the CDR3 DNA reads TGTGCCACCTGCAGGGGCGGCCGGATTAAGAAACTCTTT. Protein: CATCRGGRIKKLF.

As regards this clone: Being one base from a much bigger clone, this may be a read error. The chain has TRGV4 and TRGJ1 or TRGJ2. The J gene, absent from TCRdb, was called here by matching the DNA to germline. The ends lost 3 bases at V and 1 base at J; junction bases unmatched: 3. The V gene's germline CDR1 is EGSTGY and CDR2 YDSYTSSV. The CDR3 is made up of 13 amino acids. CDR3 sequence: CATWDPNYYKKLF. CDR3 coding DNA: TGTGCCACCTGGGATCCCAATTATTATAAGAAACTCTTT.

The chain carries TRGV3 and TRGJ1 or TRGJ2. TCRdb offers no J gene call, so here the DNA was matched to germline to obtain one. The junction had 5 bases not matched to a gene; V was cut back by 0 bases and J by 0 bases. The CDR3 covers 15 residues. Germline values: CDR1 VTNTFY, CDR2 YDVSTARD (reference sequence). CDR3 protein: CATWDRTPNYYKKLF. CDR3 coding DNA: TGTGCCACCTGGGACAGGACTCCGAATTATTATAAGAAACTCTTT.

This clone was seen only a few times. The chain uses TRGV5 and TRGJ1 or TRGJ2. CDR3 length: 11 amino acids. Germline CDR1 reads VINAFY; CDR2 reads YDVSNSKD. V was clipped by 9 bases and J by 9 bases; unmatched bases: 11. CDR3 residues: CATGYRPKKLF. CDR3 DNA: TGTGCCACCGGGTACAGACCTAAGAAACTCTTT.

For this clone: The sample contains more than one DNA sequence encoding this CDR3. The chain recombines TRGV9 with TRGJ1 or TRGJ2. The germline gives CDR1 GITISATS, CDR2 ISYDGTV (reference sequence). Germline trimming cut 0 bases from V and 4 bases from J; bases unmatched to any gene: 6. This CDR3 comprises 14 residues. Written as DNA, the CDR3 is TGTGCCTTGTGGGAGGTGCTTCCCTATTATAAGAAACTCTTT. This codes for CALWEVLPYYKKLF.

This rearrangement joins TRGV4 to TRGJ1 or TRGJ2. TCRdb supplies no J gene; here it was assigned by aligning the nucleotide sequence to germline. The CDR3 runs to 12 residues. After removal of 2 bases from V and 5 bases from J, the junction contained 3 bases not matched to a gene. Germline V gene data show CDR1 as EGSTGY and CDR2 as YDSYTSSV. CDR3 bases: TGTGCCACCTGGGATGTTGATTATAAGAAACTCTTT. Amino acids: CATWDVDYKKLF.

A few counts support this clone. A much larger clone lies a single base off, so this may be a read error. The chain uses TRGV5 and TRGJ1 or TRGJ2. Per germline, CDR1 VINAFY and CDR2 YDVSNSKD. With V trimmed by 5 bases and J by 4 bases, 2 bases remained unmatched. This CDR3 has 11 amino acids. In DNA, the CDR3 is TGTGCCACCTGGGCATATTATAAGAAACTCTTT. Protein product: CATWAYYKKLF.

The J gene call is TRGJ1 or TRGJ2, but no V gene call exists. The CDR3 is 12 residues long. The CDR3 coding sequence is TGTGCCACATGGGTTTTTTATTATAAGAAACTCTTT. Its protein is CATWVFYYKKLF.

This chain joins TRGV5 and TRGJ1 or TRGJ2. Because TCRdb records no J gene, it was assigned here through a match of the DNA to germline. The CDR3 is 12 residues long. V trimming: 0 bases; J trimming: 12 bases; junction bases outside the gene matches: 8. CDR1 and CDR2 (germline): VINAFY, YDVSNSKD. CDR3 sequence reads: CATWDRQVRKLF. The DNA of the CDR3 is TGTGCCACCTGGGACAGGCAGGTTAGGAAACTCTTT.

This chain connects TRGV9 to TRGJP2. The V gene's germline CDR1 is GITISATS and CDR2 ISYDGTV (reference sequence). The ends lost 5 bases at V and 4 bases at J; junction bases unmatched: 1. This CDR3 region has 12 residues. CDR3 in amino acids: CALWVSDWIKTF. The DNA of the CDR3 is TGTGCCTTGTGGGTTAGTGATTGGATCAAGACGTTT.

This chain uses TRGV4 with TRGJ1 or TRGJ2. TCRdb lists no J gene, so it was determined here by aligning the DNA to germline. There are 11 residues in the CDR3. Germline values: CDR1 EGSTGY, CDR2 YDSYTSSV. J gave up 12 bases and V 0 bases, and 5 bases lay outside the gene matches. This chain's CDR3 is CATWDGRAKLF. The CDR3 DNA follows: TGTGCCACCTGGGATGGGCGGGCGAAACTCTTT.